This T cell receptor beta chain was sequenced in a study of T-cell memory formation after mild COVID-19. Study outcomes and limitations: Contracting CD8+ clones were enriched in EMRA, CD4+ mainly in CM and EM.

The V gene lost 2 bases and the J gene lost 8 bases, with 10 bases spanning the gap. The CDR3 spans 13 residues. The germline V gene has CDR1 LGHNA and CDR2 YSLEER. TCRdb recomputed calls from the 5' RACE reads with MiXCR, one row per CDR3 protein. The data hold around 60,000 distinct CDR3 sequences, with 8% to 10% observed a single time. This clonotype has a handful of counts. Antigen: not known. The clonotype originates from a man between 18 and 29 years old who had mild COVID-19 (a few samples of this study predate the infection). Cell type and time point are not known. The sequenced sample was PBMCs or a T cell subset sorted from them (not recorded which). J is TRBJ2-1 and V is TRBV4-3; D gene ambiguous. The CDR3 sequence: CASSQLARDEQFF. The CDR3 coding sequence is TGCGCCAGCAGCCAACTCGCCAGAGATGAGCAGTTCTTC.